This entry concerns a single T cell receptor (beta chain). Its antigen is unknown. It was cDNA, reverse transcribed from extracted RNA, that served as the sequencing template. The protocol was immunoSEQ multiplex PCR, while the TCRdb copy is restricted to in-frame clones and leaves out a portion. The sample lists approximately 210,000 clones; under 80% were seen once. Indicated treatment: oral pan-JAK inhibitor, 5-10 mg twice daily. The data stem from a study of CD8+ T cells in alopecia areata. The germline V gene has CDR1 SGHTA and CDR2 FQGNSA. V was shortened by 3 bases and J by 5 bases, with 10 bases between the two germline ends. This CDR3 region has 13 residues. General observations from the study: Persistence of many expanded lesional clones was seen in scalp and blood during tofacitinib.

The sequencing here drew on CD4+ T cells sorted from blood, taken between weeks 47 and 50, from a patient treated with tofacitinib. The gene calls are TRBV7-2 and TRBJ1-1; no definite D call. The clonotype originates from a human donor with alopecia areata. The CDR3 DNA follows: TGTGCCAGCAGCTTCCGACAAACGACTGAAGCTTTCTTT. This gives the protein CASSFRQTTEAFF.